The 30 T cell receptor beta chains listed next were all sequenced from one sample in a study of T cell clones after liver transplantation. Data came from immunoSEQ multiplex PCR; TCRdb stores just in-frame clones and leaves some out. The table includes 45,000 to 60,000 clones, around 85% detected once. The material was CD4+ T cells from blood, obtained before liver transplant. Receptor source: a human donor who received a liver transplant.

This sequence joins TRBV28 and TRBJ2-2; TRBD1 matches 11 bases. CDR1 is MDHEN and CDR2 is SYDVKM in the germline V gene. Trimming cost V 6 bases and J 8 bases; bases outside gene matches: 2. This CDR3 has 13 amino acids. Written as DNA, the CDR3 is TGTGCCAGCAGGGACAGGGGGCGTGGGGAGCTGTTTTTT. Its translation: CASRDRGRGELFF.

The chain links TRBV11-3 to TRBJ2-3, with D possibly TRBD1 on 6 matching bases. V was clipped by 4 bases and J by 1 base, with 12 bases between them. This CDR3 is built from 15 residues. CDR1 is SGHNT and CDR2 is YENEEA in the germline V gene. This CDR3 is CASSSRDTGTDTQYF. The CDR3 bases are TGTGCCAGCAGCTCCCGGGACACTGGCACAGATACGCAGTATTTT. Supplemented by reference TRBV11-3 and TRBJ2-3, the full variable domain reads EAGVVQSPRYKIIEKKQPVAFWCNPISGHNTLYWYLQNLGQGPELLIRYENEEAVDDSQLPKDRFSAERLKGVDSTLKIQPAELGDSAVYLCASSSRDTGTDTQYFGPGTRLTVL.

The chain couples TRBV4-3 to TRBJ1-1; D uncertain. This CDR3 has 15 amino acids. Germline lookup yields CDR1 LGHNA and CDR2 YSLEER. Trimming took off 4 bases at V and 3 bases at J, with 15 bases between the two ends. The CDR3 loop is CASSRTPLGDTEAFF. Here the CDR3 DNA reads TGCGCCAGCAGCCGAACGCCCTTAGGAGACACTGAAGCTTTCTTT.

The V gene is TRBV9, the J gene TRBJ2-3; D uncertain. The V and J ends lost 0 bases and 3 bases respectively, with 5 bases between them. The CDR3 totals 13 residues. The germline gives CDR1 SGDLS, CDR2 YYNGEE. CDR3 loop: CASSVVATDTQYF. The CDR3 DNA is TGTGCCAGCAGCGTAGTGGCTACAGATACGCAGTATTTT.

This chain joins TRBV6-6 and TRBJ1-1; TRBD1 aligns across 9 bases. Germline V CDR1 and CDR2: MNHNY, SVGAGI (reference sequence). V lost 8 bases to trimming and J lost 5 bases; unmatched junction nucleotides: 9. This CDR3 has 14 residues. CDR3 DNA: TGTGCCAGCGGGAAACAGGGGGCGTTTACTGAAGCTTTCTTT. It is translated as CASGKQGAFTEAFF.

The chain couples TRBV11-2 to TRBJ1-2, with 7 positions matching TRBD1. The CDR3 is 14 amino acids. V trimming: 1 base; J trimming: 3 bases; junction bases outside the gene matches: 2. The germline gives CDR1 SGHAT, CDR2 FQNNGV. CDR3 residues: CASSLGQGYYGYTF. In DNA, the CDR3 is TGTGCCAGCAGCTTAGGACAGGGATACTATGGCTACACCTTC.

A few counts support this clone. This chain connects TRBV27 to TRBJ1-5; 8 nucleotides align to TRBD1. The junction had 10 bases not matched to a gene; V was cut back by 6 bases and J by 6 bases. In germline, CDR1 is MNHEY, CDR2 SMNVEV (reference sequence). The CDR3 is 15 residues long. The DNA of the CDR3 is TGTGCCAGCAGCCTGAGGCAGGGGGCAACTCAGCCCCAGCATTTT. It specifies CASSLRQGATQPQHF.

This chain uses TRBV28 with TRBJ2-2; 14 bases match TRBD2. V was pared by 4 bases and J by 8 bases, with 6 bases of the junction left unmatched. Germline loops: CDR1 MDHEN, CDR2 SYDVKM. The CDR3 contains 16 residues. CDR3 DNA sequence: TGTGCCAGCAGTTCCCCCGGGACTAGCGGGAGTGGGGAGCTGTTTTTT. As protein: CASSSPGTSGSGELFF.

This sequence joins TRBV7-9 and TRBJ1-2; 7 bases are shared with TRBD1. The germline V gene has CDR1 SEHNR and CDR2 FQNEAQ (reference sequence). With V trimmed by 0 bases and J by 7 bases, 8 bases remained unmatched. CDR3 length: 15 amino acids. Written as DNA, the CDR3 is TGTGCCAGCAGCTTAGCAAACCCCGGGACAGCTGGCTACACCTTC. This sequence encodes CASSLANPGTAGYTF.

The chain couples TRBV6-6 to TRBJ1-3, with D unclear. CDR1 is MNHNY, CDR2 SVGAGI, per germline (reference sequence). This CDR3 spans 14 amino acids. V was shortened by 7 bases and J by 8 bases, with 18 bases between the two germline ends. This CDR3 is CASNADVGRHTIYF. The CDR3 region has the DNA TGTGCCAGCAATGCCGATGTAGGGCGGCACACCATATATTTT.

The genes are TRBV20-1 and TRBJ2-7; D not certain. The CDR3 spans 10 residues. Trimming removed 3 bases from V and 6 bases from J, with 6 bases in between. From germline, CDR1 is DFQATT and CDR2 SNEGSKA (reference sequence). The DNA for the CDR3 is TGCAGTGCTAGTACCCGCGAGCAGTACTTC. Translating it yields CSASTREQYF.

By share, this clone counts as medium-sized. In DNA, the CDR3 is TGTGCCAGCAGTGAATTTTACGAGCAGTACTTC. Amino acids: CASSEFYEQYF. The rearrangement joins TRBV6-1 to TRBJ2-7; D is uncertain. V lost 2 bases and J lost 4, with 3 bases in between. The germline V gene has CDR1 MNHNS and CDR2 SASEGT. This CDR3 is 11 amino acids long.

This clone is classed as medium-sized. The J gene is TRBJ2-5, the V gene TRBV29-1; possible D gene TRBD1, 5 bases. Germline lookup yields CDR1 SQVTM and CDR2 ANQGSEA. The CDR3 runs to 13 residues. Trimming shortened V by 3 bases and J by 4 bases, and 12 bases separated the two germline ends. The CDR3 sequence is CSVEAERGETQYF. The CDR3 DNA is TGCAGCGTTGAGGCTGAAAGGGGAGAGACCCAGTACTTC.

The rearrangement uses TRBV14 and TRBJ1-2; 7 nucleotides line up with TRBD1. The germline V gene has CDR1 SGHDN and CDR2 FVKESK. The V segment lost 4 bases and the J segment 5 bases; nucleotides outside the gene matches: 4. The CDR3 extends over 13 amino acids. The CDR3 loop is CASSPRDSYGYTF. In DNA, the CDR3 is TGTGCCAGCAGCCCCCGGGACAGTTATGGCTACACCTTC.

The chain is built from TRBV2 and TRBJ1-5; no clear D gene. V lost 3 bases and J lost 0, with 9 bases in between. The CDR3 spans 15 residues. Germline V gene sequence: CDR1 SNHLY, CDR2 FYNNEI. The CDR3 DNA follows: TGTGCCAGCAGTGAGGCTCGCGGTAGCAATCAGCCCCAGCATTTT. Protein product: CASSEARGSNQPQHF.

This chain uses TRBV30 with TRBJ2-5, with D possibly being TRBD2 (5 bases). Trimming removed 2 bases from V and 5 bases from J, with 15 bases in between. Germline values: CDR1 GTSNPN, CDR2 SVGIG (reference sequence). The CDR3 consists of 14 residues. CDR3 nucleotides: TGTGCCTGGAGTTCGGGCCGCGGGTCGGAGACCCAGTACTTC. Protein: CAWSSGRGSETQYF. Complete variable domain (other parts from reference TRBV30 and TRBJ2-5): SQTIHQWPATLVQPVGSPLSLECTVEGTSNPNLYWYRQAAGRGLQLLFYSVGIGQISSEVPQNLSASRPQDRQFILSSKKLLLSDSGFYLCAWSSGRGSETQYFGPGTRLLVL.

The CDR3 is CASSLGGGQGVAEAFF. CDR3 coding DNA: TGTGCCAGCAGCTTGGGAGGTGGCCAGGGGGTAGCGGAAGCTTTCTTT. The genes are TRBV5-6 and TRBJ1-1; 7 nucleotides align to TRBD1. V lost 0 bases to trimming and J lost 8 bases; unmatched junction nucleotides: 13. The CDR3 spans 16 residues. Germline V lookup: CDR1 SGHDT, CDR2 YYEEEE.

This clone was seen just once. The gene calls are TRBV7-2 and TRBJ1-2, with TRBD1 as a possible D gene (6 bases). Germline CDR1 reads SGHTA; CDR2 reads FQGNSA. The CDR3 covers 14 residues. V was cut by 1 base and J by 4 bases, with 10 bases left in between. The CDR3 reads CASSLGEGGYGYTF. In DNA form, the CDR3 reads TGTGCCAGCAGCTTAGGTGAAGGGGGCTATGGCTACACCTTC. The variable domain in full, with the rest retrieved from reference TRBV7-2 and TRBJ1-2, is GAGVSQSPSNKVTEKGKDVELRCDPISGHTALYWYRQSLGQGLEFLIYFQGNSAPDKSGLPSDRFSAERTGGSVSTLTIQRTQQEDSAVYLCASSLGEGGYGYTFGSGTRLTVV.

The genes are TRBV7-2 and TRBJ1-4; 8 bases are a match to TRBD1. Germline V gene sequence: CDR1 SGHTA, CDR2 FQGNSA. V lost 5 bases, J lost 8 bases, and 10 bases stayed unmatched. The CDR3 covers 15 residues. CDR3: CASSLQGALGEKLFF. The DNA for the CDR3 is TGTGCCAGCAGCCTCCAGGGGGCGCTAGGAGAAAAACTGTTTTTT.

The V and J genes are TRBV29-1 and TRBJ1-2, with 10 bases aligning to TRBD1. V lost 7 bases, J lost 4 bases, and 9 bases stayed unmatched. CDR1 and CDR2 (germline): SQVTM, ANQGSEA. This CDR3 comprises 14 residues. The CDR3 sequence is CSALTGGNSYGYTF. For the CDR3, the DNA is TGCAGCGCACTGACAGGGGGCAACAGCTATGGCTACACCTTC. The whole variable domain, filled in from reference TRBV29-1 and TRBJ1-2, reads SAVISQKPSRDICQRGTSLTIQCQVDSQVTMMFWYRQQPGQSLTLIATANQGSEATYESGFVIDKFPISRPNLTFSTLTVSNMSPEDSSIYLCSALTGGNSYGYTFGSGTRLTVV.

The V and J genes are TRBV18 and TRBJ2-7; tentatively, D is TRBD2 (6 bases). Deletions cut 3 bases from V and 5 bases from J, with 8 bases between. The germline V gene has CDR1 KGHSH and CDR2 LQKENI. The CDR3 length is 12 residues. DNA for the CDR3: TGTGCCAGCTCACCGGGCGGGGACGAGCAGTACTTC. Amino acids: CASSPGGDEQYF.

This clone was observed a handful of times. The V gene is TRBV7-2, the J gene TRBJ1-6; TRBD1 aligns across 8 bases. CDR3 length: 15 residues. J gave up 9 bases and V 4 bases, and 8 bases lay outside the gene matches. From germline, CDR1 is SGHTA and CDR2 FQGNSA. In DNA form, the CDR3 reads TGTGCCAGCAGCTCGAGGACAGGGCACAGTTCACCCCTCCACTTT. Translated: CASSSRTGHSSPLHF. Full variable domain (rest looked up from reference TRBV7-2 and TRBJ1-6): GAGVSQSPSNKVTEKGKDVELRCDPISGHTALYWYRQSLGQGLEFLIYFQGNSAPDKSGLPSDRFSAERTGGSVSTLTIQRTQQEDSAVYLCASSSRTGHSSPLHFGNGTRLTVT.

The chain is built from TRBV6-5 and TRBJ1-2, with 9 positions matching TRBD1. J was trimmed by 6 bases and V by 2 bases; bases with no gene match: 4. Germline V lookup: CDR1 MNHEY, CDR2 SVGAGI. The CDR3 contains 14 residues. The CDR3 DNA reads TGTGCCAGCAGTTACGGGGACAGGGAGGATGGCTACACCTTC. Encoded protein: CASSYGDREDGYTF.

The V call is TRBV5-4, the J call TRBJ1-4; D unresolved. The CDR3 length is 16 residues. Per the germline V gene, CDR1 is SGHNT and CDR2 is YYREEE (reference sequence). With 0 bases removed from V and 11 bases from J, the gap between germline ends came to 20 bases. CDR3: CASSLGLGNRREKLFF. The CDR3 nucleotides read TGTGCCAGCAGCTTGGGATTGGGGAACCGGAGGGAGAAACTGTTTTTT.

The rearrangement links TRBV4-3 to TRBJ2-2; weak D call: TRBD2 (5 bases). The CDR3 loop spans 14 amino acids. The germline CDR1 and CDR2 sequences are LGHNA and YSLEER. Trimming cost V 5 bases and J 7 bases, with 14 bases left between them. The CDR3 loop reads CASSRERSGGELFF. The DNA for the CDR3 is TGCGCCAGCAGCAGGGAGCGGAGCGGCGGGGAGCTGTTTTTT.

The chain combines TRBV5-5 with TRBJ2-5, with D uncertain. This CDR3 region has 14 residues. Germline V gene sequence: CDR1 SGHKS, CDR2 YYEKEE (reference sequence). The V end was cut by 4 bases, the J end by 0 bases, with 10 bases between. CDR3 in DNA: TGTGCCAGCAGCACCAACCCGCACCAAGAGACCCAGTACTTC. Translation gives CASSTNPHQETQYF.

The rearrangement links TRBV5-4 to TRBJ1-5; 10 bases are shared with TRBD1. The CDR3 covers 14 residues. J gave up 6 bases and V 4 bases, and 4 bases lay outside the gene matches. Germline assignment: CDR1 SGHNT and CDR2 YYREEE (reference sequence). The DNA of the CDR3 is TGTGCCAGCAGCCGAGACAGGGGGCTTCAGCCCCAGCATTTT. Its translation is CASSRDRGLQPQHF.

This chain's CDR3 is CASSHEDGIQYF. The CDR3 DNA follows: TGTGCCAGCAGCCATGAGGATGGCATTCAGTACTTC. This rearrangement joins TRBV7-2 to TRBJ2-4, with D unclear. The CDR3 extends over 12 amino acids. Germline V CDR1 and CDR2: SGHTA, FQGNSA. V was cut by 5 bases and J by 9 bases, with 11 bases left in between.

The rearrangement uses TRBV28 and TRBJ2-7; 8 bases fit TRBD2. CDR1 MDHEN and CDR2 SYDVKM come from the germline V gene. J lost 2 bases, V lost 10 bases, and 10 bases had no gene match. The CDR3 is made up of 14 amino acids. CDR3 nucleotide sequence: TGTGCCACTGAGGTAAGCGGGAGCCCCTACGAGCAGTACTTC. Translation gives CATEVSGSPYEQYF. Combining the CDR3 with reference TRBV28 and TRBJ2-7 gives the whole variable domain DVKVTQSSRYLVKRTGEKVFLECVQDMDHENMFWYRQDPGLGLRLIYFSYDVKMKEKGDIPEGYSVSREKKERFSLILESASTNQTSMYLCATEVSGSPYEQYFGPGTRLTVT.

DNA of the CDR3: TGTGCCAGCAGCGCTACCGGGACTCCCTCGCGCGAGCAGTACTTC. Translating gives CASSATGTPSREQYF. This chain joins TRBV7-9 and TRBJ2-7; TRBD2 is a possible D gene (6 bases). Germline CDR1 is SEHNR and CDR2 is FQNEAQ (reference sequence). Between the trimmed V and J ends, which lost 5 bases and 6 bases, there was a span of 20 bases. The CDR3 totals 15 residues. The full variable domain, with the rest looked up from reference TRBV7-9 and TRBJ2-7, is DTGVSQNPRHKITKRGQNVTFRCDPISEHNRLYWYRQTLGQGPEFLTYFQNEAQLEKSRLLSDRFSAERPKGSFSTLEIQRTEQGDSAMYLCASSATGTPSREQYFGPGTRLTVT.